The subject of this entry is one TCR beta chain. It lacks a known antigen. Within one base of it there is no much larger clone, and no base qualities were kept. These data originate in a study of identical twins (dated by TCRdb to 2016 to 2017). Turning to the overall study: TCR alpha and beta repertoires from monozygotic twins, unrelated adults of various ages and cord blood were deep-sequenced to test whether fetal clonotypes persist. To rule out contamination, replicate twin experiments were performed at different times with different library preparation protocols. Points the paper makes about the study in general: Compared with coincidental sharing between unrelated individuals, an excess of low generation-probability sequences was observed among out-of-frame TCR alpha sequences shared between twins. Invariant T cells such as MAIT and iNKT could partly confound zero-insertion analyses, although diverse VJ usage argued against such confounding for most clonotypes. Abundant cord blood beta clonotypes had fewer insertions, young adult naive repertoires showed a similar but weaker trend, and memory repertoires showed no such trend. Because the same donors could not be followed over many years, the conclusions depended on cross-sectional statistical analysis. The excess sharing between twins in beta out-of-frame sequences was weaker because fewer shared sequences reduced the signal-to-noise ratio. In monozygotic twins, out-of-frame TCR alpha sharing was systematically underestimated by recombination models, although the models agreed with sharing between unrelated individuals.

Libraries were built with 5' RACE. Sequencer: Illumina HiSeq 2000. A universal primer binding site was introduced by template switching, and a unique molecular identifier was present in the final cDNA, enabling accurate counting of TCR cDNA molecules. First-strand cDNA for TCR alpha and beta chains was synthesized from specific primers in the conserved constant-segment region. Each cDNA library was double barcoded, with a SMART-Mk sample barcode plus Illumina barcodes, to control for contamination. TruSeq adapter sequences along with Illumina sample barcodes were introduced in two successive PCR steps. TCR alpha and beta cDNA libraries were sequenced on the Illumina HiSeq platform with custom primers. As for how the authors treated the data: MiGEC processed the raw reads to extract unique molecular identifiers, while MiXCR was used to determine the CDR3 positions. Recombination models were inferred per individual with the repgenHMM and IGoR tools using an EM algorithm. The analysis of shared clonotypes was done with the tcR package in R, with sharing normalized by the product of cloneset sizes. To study raw recombination without the effects of thymic and clonal selection, out-of-frame nonproductive sequences were analyzed. TCRdb reanalyzed the raw reads on its own, using fastp at Q25 for trimming and MiXCR for clone calling, and kept in-frame beta chains. One record per CDR3 amino acid sequence lists the most common genes and DNA. The V and J calls come from TCRdb's annotation, not from the publication. This sample comprises some 270,000 distinct CDR3 sequences, about 8.3% of them detected only once. The ten largest account for less than 4% of the sample.

Only healthy Caucasian donors were included. The twin cohort comprised three pairs of female monozygotic twins, all aged roughly 18 to 30 years. Positive isolation kits from Invitrogen were used to isolate the CD4+ and CD8+ T cell populations. At the junction V is shortened by 7 bases and J by 6 bases, with 12 bases in between. From a lookup of the germline V gene (reference sequence), CDR1 and CDR2 are SEHNR and FQNEAQ. From the cysteine through the phenylalanine, the CDR3 covers 12 amino acids. CDR3 DNA only is kept here, 36 bases in frame from base 1. The same data also contributed to another study, on yellow fever vaccine responses in identical twins. As described in the second report: The authors reported that the T cell response to vaccination in identical twins appeared partly convergent and partly personalized. The study precisely tracked vaccine-responding T cell clones in identical twins.

The chain couples TRBV7-9 to TRBJ1-1, with no reliable assignment of the D segment. Sequenced: CD8+ T cells sorted from blood. The TCR was taken from a woman between 18 and 29 years old in good health. The DNA sequence is TGTGCCAGCACCGGAGTAGAGCCTGAAGCTTTCTTT. Its translation is CASTGVEPEAFF.